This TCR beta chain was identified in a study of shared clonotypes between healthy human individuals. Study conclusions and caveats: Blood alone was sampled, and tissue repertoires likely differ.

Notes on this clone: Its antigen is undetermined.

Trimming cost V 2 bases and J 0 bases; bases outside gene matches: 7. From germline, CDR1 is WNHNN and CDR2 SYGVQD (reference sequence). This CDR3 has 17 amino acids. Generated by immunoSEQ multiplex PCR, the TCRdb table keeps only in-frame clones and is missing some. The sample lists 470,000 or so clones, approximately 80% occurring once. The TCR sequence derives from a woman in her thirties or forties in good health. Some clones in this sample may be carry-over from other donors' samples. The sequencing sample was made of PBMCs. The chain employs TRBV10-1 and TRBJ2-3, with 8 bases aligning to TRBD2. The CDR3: CASSEQFASGSTDTQYF. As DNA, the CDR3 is TGCGCCAGCAGTGAGCAATTTGCTAGCGGGAGCACAGATACGCAGTATTTT.